Shown below are 25 T cell receptor beta chains from a single sample sequenced in a study of graft-versus-host responses after intestinal transplantation. Their cognate antigens are unknown. This table comes from immunoSEQ multiplex PCR, and its TCRdb copy is limited to in-frame clones, with some not included. This table has 90,000 to 120,000 clones, 87% appearing once. The sequencing here drew on unstimulated CD4+ T cells sorted from spleen or lymph node cells, taken before transplant. These receptors originate from a human donor who was the organ donor for an intestinal transplant.

In this sample, this clone turned up a few times. Here the CDR3 reads CASSVGLAGVTDTQYF. The CDR3 DNA sequence: TGTGCCAGCAGCGTAGGACTAGCGGGGGTCACAGATACGCAGTATTTT. This chain uses TRBV9 with TRBJ2-3, with TRBD2 matching over 12 bases. Trimming cost V 0 bases and J 2 bases; bases outside gene matches: 1. The CDR3 is made up of 16 amino acids. Germline V gene lookup returns CDR1 SGDLS and CDR2 YYNGEE.

This clone was seen a handful of times. The gene calls are TRBV2 and TRBJ1-3; no firm D call. The germline V and J ends were trimmed by 7 bases and 3 bases, with 10 bases remaining between them. Germline assignment: CDR1 SNHLY and CDR2 FYNNEI. The CDR3 has 13 residues. The DNA of the CDR3 is TGTGCCAGCAATGCTGCCCTTGGAAACACCATATATTTT. This sequence encodes CASNAALGNTIYF.

This chain links TRBV27 with TRBJ2-1; D is perhaps TRBD1 (5 bases). Per the germline V gene, CDR1 is MNHEY and CDR2 is SMNVEV (reference sequence). The V and J ends lost 3 bases and 2 bases respectively, with 14 bases between them. The length of the CDR3 is 16 residues. CDR3: CASSFRGEAAYNEQFF. The CDR3 DNA follows: TGTGCCAGCAGTTTTAGGGGTGAGGCTGCCTACAATGAGCAGTTCTTC.

The V and J genes are TRBV18 and TRBJ1-3, with D hard to call. Germline CDR1 reads KGHSH; CDR2 reads LQKENI. This CDR3 comprises 14 residues. V lost 2 bases and J 1 base, leaving 6 bases between the germline ends. In DNA, the CDR3 is TGTGCCAGCTCACCAAACGGGTCTGGAAACACCATATATTTT. Its protein is CASSPNGSGNTIYF.

This chain uses TRBV9 with TRBJ2-1; TRBD2 matches at 8 bases. The CDR3 spans 15 residues. After removal of 3 bases from V and 0 bases from J, the junction contained 2 bases not matched to a gene. Germline lookup yields CDR1 SGDLS and CDR2 YYNGEE. The DNA for the CDR3 is TGTGCCAGCAGCGGGACTAGCAGCTCCTACAATGAGCAGTTCTTC. Translation: CASSGTSSSYNEQFF.

This clone was detected a few times. This sequence joins TRBV4-1 and TRBJ2-6; D possibly corresponds to TRBD1 (6 bases). The CDR3 runs to 15 residues. V was pared by 3 bases and J by 5 bases, with 11 bases between. Germline loops: CDR1 MGHRA, CDR2 YSYEKL. The CDR3 DNA follows: TGCGCCAGCAGCCACTACAGGGCTAGGGCCAACGTCCTGACTTTC. Its protein is CASSHYRARANVLTF.

The rearrangement links TRBV6-5 to TRBJ1-2, with 7 bases matching TRBD1. Germline trimming cut 2 bases from V and 2 bases from J; bases unmatched to any gene: 2. The CDR3 length is 14 residues. Germline V gives CDR1 MNHEY, CDR2 SVGAGI. Here the CDR3 DNA reads TGTGCCAGCAGTTACCTGACAGGGAACTATGGCTACACCTTC. This sequence encodes CASSYLTGNYGYTF.

This clone was found a few times. The rearrangement links TRBV5-4 to TRBJ1-4, with D maybe TRBD1 (6 bases). Germline CDR1 reads SGHNT; CDR2 reads YYREEE (reference sequence). The CDR3 sequence is 15 residues long. V shed 2 bases and J shed 3 bases, with 11 bases lying between them. CDR3 sequence: CASSFGGRSNEKLFF. The CDR3 DNA follows: TGTGCCAGCAGCTTCGGGGGCAGGTCTAATGAAAAACTGTTTTTT.

This clone is a singleton in its sample. The chain links TRBV7-6 to TRBJ2-3, with D possibly TRBD2 on 6 matching bases. This CDR3 has 17 residues. V dropped 2 bases and J dropped 0 bases, with 15 bases sitting between them. Germline V lookup: CDR1 SGHVS, CDR2 FNYEAQ. CDR3 protein: CASSLFGGLESTDTQYF. The DNA for the CDR3 is TGTGCCAGCAGCTTATTCGGAGGGCTGGAGAGCACAGATACGCAGTATTTT.

A single count supports this clone. The chain recombines TRBV11-3 with TRBJ2-7, with a possible D match to TRBD2 (5 bases). The V end was cut by 3 bases, the J end by 0 bases, with 9 bases between. This CDR3 is built from 14 residues. The germline V gene has CDR1 SGHNT and CDR2 YENEEA. CDR3 region: CASSFDYLSYEQYF. Written as DNA, the CDR3 is TGTGCCAGCAGCTTCGACTACCTCTCCTACGAGCAGTACTTC.

This chain uses TRBV6-6 with TRBJ2-7; no clear D gene. CDR3 length equals 13 residues. V was trimmed by 5 bases and J by 3 bases, leaving 11 bases between them. Germline CDR1 is MNHNY and CDR2 is SVGAGI (reference sequence). CDR3 coding DNA: TGTGCCAGCAGTAGACAAATGAACTACGAGCAGTACTTC. Its protein is CASSRQMNYEQYF.

The chain carries TRBV7-2 and TRBJ1-2; D gene unclear. V lost 2 bases and J lost 6, with 16 bases in between. The germline V gene has CDR1 SGHTA and CDR2 FQGNSA. This CDR3 contains 15 residues. CDR3 coding DNA: TGTGCCAGCAGCTTAACTGGAAGGGCGGTGAATGGCTACACCTTC. This encodes CASSLTGRAVNGYTF.

The chain uses TRBV5-1 and TRBJ2-3, with 11 bases aligning to TRBD2. Germline CDR1 reads SGHRS; CDR2 reads YFSETQ. The length of the CDR3 is 16 residues. V shed 2 bases and J 3 bases; nucleotides not matched to a gene: 5. Here the CDR3 reads CASSLPTSGMTDTQYF. Here the CDR3 DNA reads TGCGCCAGCAGCTTACCGACTAGCGGGATGACAGATACGCAGTATTTT.

This chain's CDR3 is CSVARDLRYEQYF. The CDR3 DNA follows: TGCAGCGTTGCACGCGATTTGCGATACGAGCAGTACTTC. The chain combines TRBV29-1 with TRBJ2-7; D not certain. This CDR3 has 13 residues. Trimming removed 4 bases at V and 4 bases at J, with 14 bases between. The V gene's germline CDR1 is SQVTM and CDR2 ANQGSEA.

The gene calls are TRBV11-2 and TRBJ1-1; 9 bases agree with TRBD1. The CDR3 runs 14 residues. With 6 bases clipped from V and 4 bases from J, the junction kept 6 bases outside the gene matches. The germline V gene encodes CDR1 SGHAT and CDR2 FQNNGV. The CDR3 DNA sequence: TGTGCCAGCAGACCATTGACAGGGGGCACTGAAGCTTTCTTT. Its protein is CASRPLTGGTEAFF.

This chain links TRBV9 with TRBJ2-5, with 11 bases identical to TRBD2. The CDR3 sequence is 17 residues long. Germline values: CDR1 SGDLS, CDR2 YYNGEE. Trimming at V came to 3 bases and at J to 5 bases, leaving 12 bases not matched to a gene. CDR3 sequence: CASSARLAGSAIETQYF. The CDR3 DNA sequence: TGTGCCAGCAGCGCTCGACTAGCGGGGTCCGCAATTGAGACCCAGTACTTC. Based on the CDR3 plus reference TRBV9 and TRBJ2-5, the full variable domain is DSGVTQTPKHLITATGQRVTLRCSPRSGDLSVYWYQQSLDQGLQFLIQYYNGEERAKGNILERFSAQQFPDLHSELNLSSLELGDSALYFCASSARLAGSAIETQYFGPGTRLLVL.

V gene TRBV7-9 combines with J gene TRBJ2-2; 8 bases fit TRBD2. V shed 5 bases and J 5 bases; nucleotides not matched to a gene: 13. Germline-derived CDR1 and CDR2 are SEHNR and FQNEAQ (reference sequence). The CDR3 runs to 17 residues. This CDR3 reads CASSRPLGTSGTGELFF. The DNA for the CDR3 is TGTGCCAGCAGCCGACCTTTGGGGACTAGTGGGACCGGGGAGCTGTTTTTT.

The rearrangement joins TRBV9 to TRBJ2-4; D might be TRBD2 (5 bases). Trimming pared 0 bases from V and 15 bases from J, leaving 16 bases between. The CDR3 consists of 13 residues. Germline assignment: CDR1 SGDLS and CDR2 YYNGEE. CDR3 in DNA: TGTGCCAGCAGCGTAGGTTTGGAGGCTGGTCGGTACTTC. It encodes CASSVGLEAGRYF.

This clone has just one count. The rearrangement uses TRBV7-6 and TRBJ1-1; the match to TRBD1 covers 7 bases. This CDR3 is 15 amino acids long. Germline CDR1 SGHVS, CDR2 FNYEAQ. V shed 5 bases, J shed 6 bases, and the junction held 12 bases outside the gene matches. CDR3: CASSRHTGVSAEAFF. CDR3 DNA sequence: TGTGCCAGCAGCCGACACACAGGGGTTAGCGCTGAAGCTTTCTTT.

This chain uses TRBV5-8 with TRBJ1-2, with 11 bases fitting TRBD1. The CDR3 has 15 amino acids. J was trimmed by 8 bases and V by 0 bases; bases with no gene match: 6. Germline CDR1 reads SGHTS; CDR2 reads YDEGEE. The CDR3 reads CASSLEWDRGFGYTF. The CDR3 DNA follows: TGTGCCAGCAGCTTGGAATGGGACAGGGGGTTCGGCTACACCTTC.

About this clone itself: Mismatch with germline at one junction end may stem from a read error. The chain couples TRBV18 to TRBJ2-5; perhaps D is TRBD1 or TRBD2 (7 bases each). From germline, CDR1 is KGHSH and CDR2 LQKENI. This CDR3 is built from 14 residues. The CDR3 protein is CAGSPQGGYETQYF. CDR3 coding DNA: TGTGCCGGCTCACCCCAGGGGGGGTATGAGACCCAGTACTTC.

The rearrangement uses TRBV7-6 and TRBJ1-2, with D possibly matching TRBD1 (5 bases). The V gene's germline CDR1 is SGHVS and CDR2 FNYEAQ. The germline V and J ends were trimmed by 1 base and 1 base, with 7 bases remaining between them. The CDR3 is 14 residues long. The CDR3 is CASSLGQYNYGYTF. CDR3 sequence (DNA): TGTGCCAGCAGCTTAGGACAGTATAACTATGGCTACACCTTC.

The V gene is TRBV11-2, the J gene TRBJ1-2, with a possible D match to TRBD1 (5 bases). Looked up from germline, CDR1 is SGHAT and CDR2 is FQNNGV. Trimming took off 2 bases at V and 3 bases at J, with 7 bases between the two ends. The CDR3 extends over 13 amino acids. Here the CDR3 DNA reads TGTGCCAGCAGCTTACGGGGCTACTATGGCTACACCTTC. Encoded protein: CASSLRGYYGYTF.

This clone showed up just a few times. For the CDR3, the DNA is TGTGCCAGCAGTGATGCCCTCTCTGGAAACACCATATATTTT. Encoded protein: CASSDALSGNTIYF. The V call is TRBV2, the J call TRBJ1-3; no reliable D call. Germline CDR1 is SNHLY and CDR2 is FYNNEI. V was clipped by 3 bases and J by 0 bases, with 6 bases between them. This CDR3 region has 14 residues.

This rearrangement joins TRBV9 to TRBJ2-1; D is unresolved. V was cut by 0 bases and J by 4 bases, with 5 bases left in between. Germline CDR1 is SGDLS and CDR2 is YYNGEE. The CDR3 consists of 13 residues. As DNA, the CDR3 is TGTGCCAGCAGCGTAGGGGTGTACAATGAGCAGTTCTTC. Translation: CASSVGVYNEQFF.